This T cell receptor beta chain was identified during a study of T cell changes during pregnancy in multiple sclerosis. The CDR3 is 14 amino acids. V was pared by 2 bases and J by 4 bases, with 12 bases between. The V gene's germline CDR1 is SGHTA and CDR2 FQGNSA. Sequencing used immunoSEQ multiplex PCR; TCRdb keeps in-frame clones, though not all of them. The repertoire holds under 50,000 clones, with 90% as singletons. The chain combines TRBV7-2 with TRBJ2-7; D not resolved. The sample in question was CD4+ T cells from peripheral blood mononuclear cells, obtained in the first trimester of pregnancy. The receptor was isolated from a female donor in good health, enrolled as a control in a pregnancy study. Here the CDR3 DNA reads TGTGCCAGCAGCTTACCGGGTTATGGATACGAGCAGTACTTC. This translates into CASSLPGYGYEQYF.